These 21 T cell receptor beta chains were all obtained from the same sample, sequenced in a study of shared clonotypes between healthy human individuals. Clones were sequenced by immunoSEQ multiplex PCR, and TCRdb holds only the in-frame ones, with some missing. Counted here are roughly 2.6 million clones, approximately 90% occurring once; the ten biggest clones make up roughly 0.14%. Sequencing was performed on naive CD4+ T cells sorted from blood. As for subset: CD45RA+ positively selected. The receptors were gathered from a young man in good health.

The rearrangement uses TRBV19 and TRBJ1-6; no clear D. The ends were cut back, 1 base at V and 6 bases at J, with 10 bases in the middle. The CDR3 totals 15 residues. CDR1 is LNHDA, CDR2 SQIVND, per germline (reference sequence). This CDR3 is CASSIGAVGNSPLHF. The CDR3 bases are TGTGCCAGTAGTATAGGGGCGGTCGGTAATTCACCCCTCCACTTT.

The genes are TRBV4-1 and TRBJ2-4; D not resolved. This CDR3 comprises 17 residues. Trimming removed 0 bases at V and 0 bases at J, with 12 bases between. Germline V gene data show CDR1 as MGHRA and CDR2 as YSYEKL. The CDR3, as DNA: TGCGCCAGCAGCCAAGATATTCCGATCATAGCCAAAAACATTCAGTACTTC. Its translation: CASSQDIPIIAKNIQYF.

The chain is built from TRBV7-8 and TRBJ1-4; possibly TRBD1 for D (5 bases). V dropped 5 bases and J dropped 6 bases, with 16 bases sitting between them. Looked up from germline, CDR1 is SGHVS and CDR2 is FQNEAQ. The CDR3 has 15 residues. The CDR3 region is CASSIEGNQHEKLFF. The DNA for the CDR3 is TGTGCCAGCAGCATCGAGGGGAATCAGCATGAAAAACTGTTTTTT.

This clone was counted between two and nine times. The sample contains more than one DNA sequence encoding this CDR3. V usage is TRBV11-3 and J usage is TRBJ2-3; D gene uncertain. The length of the CDR3 is 13 residues. V was trimmed by 1 base and J by 1 base, leaving 3 bases between them. The germline V gene encodes CDR1 SGHNT and CDR2 YENEEA. The CDR3 DNA reads TGTGCCAGCAGCTTAGGGGGCACAGATACGCAGTATTTT. Translating it yields CASSLGGTDTQYF.

This clone was picked up a small number of times. This CDR3 is also generated by other DNA sequences in the sample. The chain couples TRBV18 to TRBJ1-1; D is unclear. Germline assignment: CDR1 KGHSH and CDR2 LQKENI. The CDR3 contains 14 residues. Trimming pared 3 bases from V and 4 bases from J, leaving 12 bases between. The DNA for the CDR3 is TGTGCCAGCTCACCTGACCGAGCGGGCACTGAAGCTTTCTTT. Its protein product is CASSPDRAGTEAFF.

The chain recombines TRBV7-2 with TRBJ1-5; TRBD1 matches at 9 bases. The CDR3 consists of 14 residues. The junction had 5 bases not matched to a gene; V was cut back by 5 bases and J by 6 bases. Germline V gives CDR1 SGHTA, CDR2 FQGNSA. CDR3 residues: CASSPTDRGQPQHF. Here the CDR3 DNA reads TGTGCCAGCAGCCCTACGGACAGGGGTCAGCCCCAGCATTTT.

As concerns this clone: Other DNA sequences in this specimen translate into the identical CDR3. The chain carries TRBV5-1 and TRBJ1-4; maybe TRBD1 (5 bases). Germline CDR1 reads SGHRS; CDR2 reads YFSETQ. V lost 0 bases and J 2 bases, leaving 11 bases between the germline ends. The CDR3 extends over 16 amino acids. The CDR3 bases are TGCGCCAGCAGCTTGGCCCAGGGAGGGACTAATGAAAAACTGTTTTTT. Encoded protein: CASSLAQGGTNEKLFF.

Note on this clone: Other nucleotide sequences from this sample produce the same CDR3. CDR3 in amino acids: CASRAGGSNQPQHF. The CDR3 DNA follows: TGTGCCAGCAGGGCAGGGGGTAGCAATCAGCCCCAGCATTTT. The chain has TRBV6-6 and TRBJ1-5; 7 bases match TRBD1. From germline, CDR1 is MNHNY and CDR2 SVGAGI (reference sequence). This CDR3 is 14 amino acids long. The trim removed 6 bases at V and 0 bases at J, leaving 2 bases unmatched.

V usage is TRBV6-5 and J usage is TRBJ1-1; TRBD1 might be the D (5 bases). Germline CDR1 is MNHEY and CDR2 is SVGAGI. The CDR3 extends over 13 amino acids. The germline V and J ends were trimmed by 6 bases and 4 bases, with 12 bases remaining between them. CDR3 loop: CASSQGLVTEAFF. The CDR3 coding sequence is TGTGCCAGCAGCCAGGGATTGGTCACTGAAGCTTTCTTT.

This sequence joins TRBV5-1 and TRBJ2-5, with 9 bases identical to TRBD2. V lost 4 bases, J lost 5 bases, and 9 bases stayed unmatched. CDR3 size: 15 residues. The germline CDR1 and CDR2 sequences are SGHRS and YFSETQ. This CDR3 reads CASSTGLAKGETQYF. In DNA, the CDR3 is TGCGCCAGCAGCACTGGACTAGCGAAAGGGGAGACCCAGTACTTC.

About this clone: Distinct nucleotide sequences in the sample also encode this CDR3. The chain links TRBV5-1 to TRBJ2-5, with a tentative D call TRBD2 (6 bases). V lost 0 bases, J lost 5 bases, and 11 bases lay in between. The germline gives CDR1 SGHRS, CDR2 YFSETQ. The CDR3 length is 14 residues. CDR3 coding DNA: TGCGCCAGCAGCTTGGCGGGGGTCGGGGAGACCCAGTACTTC. Its translation is CASSLAGVGETQYF.

The chain links TRBV28 to TRBJ2-6, with 8 bases lining up with TRBD1. Germline trimming cut 5 bases from V and 0 bases from J; bases unmatched to any gene: 18. CDR3 length: 21 residues. CDR1 and CDR2 (germline): MDHEN, SYDVKM. CDR3 sequence reads: CASSLPRRTGMGSSGANVLTF. CDR3 nucleotides: TGTGCCAGCAGTCTCCCTCGAAGGACAGGGATGGGTAGCTCTGGGGCCAACGTCCTGACTTTC.

The chain carries TRBV5-1 and TRBJ2-1; D might be TRBD1 or TRBD2, each matching 5 bases. Germline V CDR1 and CDR2: SGHRS, YFSETQ. V was shortened by 0 bases and J by 2 bases, with 15 bases between the two germline ends. CDR3 length equals 17 residues. Here the CDR3 reads CASSLEGTSLTYNEQFF. CDR3 in DNA: TGCGCCAGCAGCTTGGAAGGGACCAGTCTGACCTACAATGAGCAGTTCTTC.

The table lists this clone with a count of one. The CDR3 end shows no conserved phenylalanine or tryptophan, and so a read error is likely. The DNA is left out, because the CDR3 cannot be placed on it with certainty; the CDR3 is given as TCRdb lists it. J is TRBJ1-3 and V is TRBV6-5; TRBD1, the table's D call, lacks a check against the DNA. Germline assignment: CDR1 MNHEY and CDR2 SVGAGI. Both ends counted, the CDR3 spans 9 residues. The CDR3: CASTGDSGA.

The rearrangement links TRBV5-4 to TRBJ2-1; TRBD2 agrees at 12 bases. The CDR3 loop spans 14 amino acids. Trimming cost V 3 bases and J 7 bases; bases outside gene matches: 2. The germline V gene encodes CDR1 SGHNT and CDR2 YYREEE (reference sequence). As DNA, the CDR3 is TGTGCCAGCAGCTCTAGCGGGGGGGCAAATGAGCAGTTCTTC. It specifies CASSSSGGANEQFF.

The rearrangement uses TRBV25-1 and TRBJ2-5; D perhaps matches TRBD1 (6 bases). Trimming stripped 1 base from V and 2 bases from J, with 8 bases between. The CDR3 length is 14 residues. CDR1 and CDR2 (germline): MGHDK, SYGVNS. The CDR3 protein is CASSELGGQETQYF. The DNA for the CDR3 is TGTGCCAGCAGTGAATTAGGGGGACAAGAGACCCAGTACTTC.

DNA of the CDR3: TGTGCCAGCGACCCGGGACAGCAAAACACCATATATTTT. Translated, it gives CASDPGQQNTIYF. The J gene is TRBJ1-3, the V gene TRBV6-1, with 7 bases lining up with TRBD1. CDR1 is MNHNS and CDR2 is SASEGT in the germline V gene. The V and J ends lost 8 bases and 6 bases, in that order; junction bases with no gene match: 7. The CDR3 length is 13 residues.

The V and J genes are TRBV9 and TRBJ1-2; tentative D call: TRBD1 (5 bases). Looked up from germline, CDR1 is SGDLS and CDR2 is YYNGEE. CDR3 length: 15 amino acids. Trimming removed 0 bases from V and 2 bases from J, with 11 bases in between. The chain's CDR3 is CASSVEVGGNYGYTF. The CDR3 bases are TGTGCCAGCAGCGTAGAGGTTGGGGGGAACTATGGCTACACCTTC.

The V gene is TRBV4-3, the J gene TRBJ2-1; 7 bases line up with TRBD2. The CDR3 contains 16 residues. The J segment lost 2 bases and the V segment lost 3 bases, leaving 7 bases of the junction unmatched. Germline V CDR1 and CDR2: LGHNA, YSLEER. The CDR3 region has the DNA TGCGCCAGCAGCCACCTTACTAGCGCCACCTACAATGAGCAGTTCTTC. Protein product: CASSHLTSATYNEQFF.

The V and J genes are TRBV7-6 and TRBJ2-7; TRBD2 matches 8 bases. From germline, CDR1 is SGHVS and CDR2 FNYEAQ. The CDR3 sequence is 13 residues long. The V segment lost 5 bases and the J segment 3 bases; nucleotides outside the gene matches: 3. CDR3 nucleotide sequence: TGTGCCAGCAGCGCCAGCGGGGGCTACGAGCAGTACTTC. This encodes CASSASGGYEQYF. The full variable domain, its missing parts supplied by reference TRBV7-6 and TRBJ2-7, is GAGVSQSPRYKVTKRGQDVALRCDPISGHVSLYWYRQALGQGPEFLTYFNYEAQQDKSGLPNDRFSAERPEGSISTLTIQRTEQRDSAMYRCASSASGGYEQYFGPGTRLTVT.

The rearrangement links TRBV4-3 to TRBJ2-5; 7 bases line up with TRBD1. Per germline, CDR1 LGHNA and CDR2 YSLEER. V shed 3 bases, J shed 5 bases, and the junction held 15 bases outside the gene matches. The CDR3 consists of 17 residues. CDR3 in DNA: TGCGCCAGCAGCCAGGGCGCCCTAGGGGGCGTTAAGGAGACCCAGTACTTC. This translates into CASSQGALGGVKETQYF.